The TCR beta chain described here comes from a study of a mutant IDH1 vaccine in newly diagnosed glioma. As for the study in general: The initiation of vaccination occurred 4-6 weeks after radiotherapy alone, or with temozolomide cycles. The treated population exhibited a male proportion of roughly 62%, a female proportion of about 38%, and a mean age of approximately 41 years. Earlier care involved radiotherapy, temozolomide, or both, and the majority received both.

On this clone itself: The antigen remains unidentified.

Noted time point: week 11, during vaccination. Every single dose of the vaccine, 300 ug of mutant IDH1 20-mer peptide, came with topical imiquimod. The donors had new WHO grade 3 or 4 astrocytomas; these were IDH1-mutant and ATRX-lost. Clones were read by immunoSEQ multiplex PCR, and TCRdb kept only the in-frame ones, dropping some. The sample has under 150,000 clones; roughly 88% are singletons. The TCR sequence derives from a woman in her fifties or sixties with glioma. The sample here was PBMCs, taken from a glioma patient whose treatment included an IDH1 peptide vaccine.

The CDR3 DNA sequence: TGTGCCAGCACCCCCCGGGGACTAACAATCACCTATTCCTACGAGCAGTACTTC. Translated: CASTPRGLTITYSYEQYF. The genes are TRBV7-9 and TRBJ2-7, with 7 positions matching TRBD2. V was pared by 7 bases and J by 1 base, with 19 bases of the junction left unmatched. The germline gives CDR1 SEHNR, CDR2 FQNEAQ (reference sequence). CDR3 length: 18 residues.